Listed here are 15 T cell receptor beta chains from one sample, sequenced in a study of blood T cell repertoires in COVID-19. The table came from immunoSEQ multiplex PCR; TCRdb's copy has only in-frame clones and leaves some out. This sample has about 200,000 clones, with roughly 84% found just once. Sequences were obtained from PBMCs or T cells enriched from blood (not recorded which). The receptors were gathered from a woman under 40 who had been exposed to COVID-19.

This clone was detected only once. The chain has TRBV29-1 and TRBJ2-7; 7 bases fit TRBD2. Germline CDR1 and CDR2: SQVTM and ANQGSEA. CDR3 length equals 11 residues. The V gene end was trimmed by 5 bases and the J gene end by 6 bases; junction bases not matched to a gene: 4. The DNA for the CDR3 is TGCAGCGTTCAGCGGGGTAGCGAGCAGTACTTC. Amino acid sequence: CSVQRGSEQYF.

The chain combines TRBV7-6 with TRBJ2-5, with 9 bases identical to TRBD1. V was clipped by 5 bases and J by 5 bases; unmatched bases: 9. This CDR3 has 15 amino acids. Germline CDR1 and CDR2: SGHVS and FNYEAQ. CDR3 DNA sequence: TGTGCCAGCAGCCGAGGAACAGGGGGCATCGAGACCCAGTACTTC. It is translated as CASSRGTGGIETQYF.

This clone has only one observation. The chain has TRBV18 and TRBJ1-1; weak D call: TRBD1 (5 bases). Trimming stripped 0 bases from V and 5 bases from J, with 19 bases between. CDR3 length equals 17 residues. Looked up from germline, CDR1 is KGHSH and CDR2 is LQKENI. The CDR3 DNA reads TGTGCCAGCTCACCACCGGGGCGGGGCGTCGACATGACTGAAGCTTTCTTT. This codes for CASSPPGRGVDMTEAFF. The whole variable domain, filled in from reference TRBV18 and TRBJ1-1, reads NAGVMQNPRHLVRRRGQEARLRCSPMKGHSHVYWYRQLPEEGLKFMVYLQKENIIDESGMPKERFSAEFPKEGPSILRIQQVVRGDSAAYFCASSPPGRGVDMTEAFFGQGTRLTVV.

Points on this clone: This same CDR3 is encoded by further DNA sequences in the sample. This chain uses TRBV5-1 with TRBJ2-7, with a possible D match to TRBD1 (6 bases). The CDR3 loop spans 14 amino acids. In germline, CDR1 is SGHRS, CDR2 YFSETQ. V was shortened by 0 bases and J by 2 bases, with 9 bases between the two germline ends. As DNA, the CDR3 is TGCGCCAGCAGCTTGGAGGGGGTCACCTACGAGCAGTACTTC. Its protein is CASSLEGVTYEQYF.

This clone occurred once. J is TRBJ1-3 and V is TRBV5-1; D remains ambiguous. The CDR3 spans 14 residues. Germline lookup yields CDR1 SGHRS and CDR2 YFSETQ. Trimming stripped 0 bases from V and 8 bases from J, with 12 bases between. The CDR3 here is CASSLEAPQDTIYF. As DNA, the CDR3 is TGCGCCAGCAGCTTGGAGGCACCCCAGGACACCATATATTTT.

This clone was observed a few times. The rearrangement joins TRBV27 to TRBJ1-5, with TRBD1 matching over 7 bases. The CDR3 length is 16 residues. Trimming at V came to 4 bases and at J to 0 bases, leaving 6 bases not matched to a gene. CDR1 is MNHEY and CDR2 is SMNVEV in the germline V gene (reference sequence). CDR3 sequence reads: CASSSLGGPSNQPQHF. The CDR3 region has the DNA TGTGCCAGCAGTTCGTTAGGGGGCCCTAGCAATCAGCCCCAGCATTTT.

On this clone: At one boundary the junction diverges from the germline segment, which might be a read error. The chain joins TRBV11-2 to TRBJ1-1; 8 bases map to TRBD1. The CDR3 loop spans 12 amino acids. From germline, CDR1 is SGHAT and CDR2 FQNNGV. CDR3 residues: CATSDVDRVAFF. CDR3 sequence (DNA): TGTGCCACCAGCGATGTGGACAGGGTGGCTTTCTTT.

V is TRBV3-1 (or the pseudogene TRBV3-2) and J is TRBJ1-5; possible D gene TRBD1, 5 bases. Germline lookup yields CDR1 LGHDT and CDR2 YNNKEL (reference sequence). The CDR3 sequence is 13 residues long. Trimming stripped 1 base from V and 11 bases from J, with 12 bases between. The CDR3 DNA reads as TGTGCCAGCAGCCAAGGCTTACAGGCGGCCCAGCATTTT. This sequence encodes CASSQGLQAAQHF.

This sequence joins TRBV30 and TRBJ2-3; 7 bases map to TRBD2. The V gene's germline CDR1 is GTSNPN and CDR2 SVGIG (reference sequence). This CDR3 is 14 amino acids long. Germline trimming cut 3 bases from V and 2 bases from J; bases unmatched to any gene: 5. The CDR3 nucleotides are TGTGCCTGGAGCCCTGGGACTAACACAGATACGCAGTATTTT. Amino acid sequence: CAWSPGTNTDTQYF.

V and J are TRBV7-9 and TRBJ2-6; unclear D gene. Trimming took off 1 base at V and 0 bases at J, with 7 bases between the two ends. This CDR3 has 16 amino acids. CDR1 is SEHNR and CDR2 is FQNEAQ in the germline V gene (reference sequence). CDR3 nucleotide sequence: TGTGCCAGCAGCTTAGAAAGCGTCTCTGGGGCCAACGTCCTGACTTTC. This gives the protein CASSLESVSGANVLTF.

The CDR3 here is CSASRGKFGYTF. The CDR3 nucleotides are TGCAGTGCTAGTAGGGGTAAATTTGGCTACACCTTC. V and J are TRBV20-1 and TRBJ1-2; a possible D gene is TRBD1 (5 bases). Germline V gene lookup returns CDR1 DFQATT and CDR2 SNEGSKA (reference sequence). The V end was cut by 3 bases, the J end by 7 bases, with 12 bases between. The CDR3 runs 12 residues.

This clone was seen just once. J is TRBJ2-5 and V is TRBV6-6, with D possibly matching TRBD2 (5 bases). Germline CDR1 is MNHNY and CDR2 is SVGAGI (reference sequence). The V and J ends lost 2 bases and 4 bases respectively, with 14 bases between them. The CDR3 loop spans 15 amino acids. Written as DNA, the CDR3 is TGTGCCAGCAGTTACGGTGGGGTGAGCGGAGAGACCCAGTACTTC. Amino acid sequence: CASSYGGVSGETQYF.

This clone was counted only a few times. The rearrangement links TRBV6-5 to TRBJ2-7; tentative D call: TRBD2 (5 bases). Germline CDR1 and CDR2: MNHEY and SVGAGI. With 7 bases removed from V and 4 bases from J, the gap between germline ends came to 20 bases. The CDR3 is 15 residues long. CDR3 residues: CASKAISGGPYEQYF. The CDR3 DNA follows: TGTGCCAGCAAAGCCATCTCAGGAGGACCTTACGAGCAGTACTTC.

This rearrangement joins TRBV5-1 to TRBJ1-3, with D unclear. CDR1 SGHRS and CDR2 YFSETQ come from the germline V gene. This CDR3 is 17 amino acids long. V was pared by 0 bases and J by 4 bases, with 17 bases between. The CDR3 DNA reads TGCGCCAGCAGCTTGGAAGGTCGCGAGAGACTCGGAAACACCATATATTTT. Protein sequence: CASSLEGRERLGNTIYF.

This chain connects TRBV7-9 to TRBJ2-7, with 7 bases matching TRBD1. Unmatched junction bases numbered 18, after V lost 5 bases and J lost 2 bases. The CDR3 spans 18 residues. Germline V lookup: CDR1 SEHNR, CDR2 FQNEAQ (reference sequence). The CDR3 nucleotides are TGTGCCAGCAGCCCGCGAAACCTCGGACAGGAGAAGGCCTACGAGCAGTACTTC. Its protein is CASSPRNLGQEKAYEQYF.